This TCR beta chain is drawn from a study of T cells in Graves' hyperthyroidism and ophthalmopathy (dated by TCRdb to between 2019 and 2020). About the study as a whole: Peripheral blood samples were taken at the time of initial diagnosis, prior to any treatment. To identify distinguishing TCR V-J signatures, a discovery cohort of 90 to 100 patients was used, comprising some 43 with Graves' ophthalmopathy and approximately 57 with stable Graves' hyperthyroidism. The paper describes TCR Vbeta CDR3 sequencing of 120 to 150 peripheral blood samples, made up of some 40 ophthalmopathy patients, around 78 hyperthyroidism patients and 17 progressor patients. In addition, the study compared T-cell repertoires in thyroid tissue and in blood from several Graves' hyperthyroidism patients. Once sampling was done, hyperthyroidism patients were given methimazole at a starting dose of 30 mg daily, whereas ophthalmopathy patients were given high-dose intravenous methylprednisolone. An independent validation cohort of under 20 hyperthyroidism patients and approximately 17 patients who later progressed to ophthalmopathy tested prospective prediction of ophthalmopathy. For training and testing, the 95 to 100 patients in the discovery cohort were randomly divided in a 7:3 ratio.

Results and caveats for the whole study, not just this receptor: During validation, the model predicted progression to ophthalmopathy a median of roughly 7.1 months ahead of onset, with 70.59% sensitivity and 72.22% specificity. Most expanded thyroid clonotypes (frequency above 0.001) were also detected in blood, suggesting blood repertoires may reflect thyroid immune responses. Ophthalmopathy was separated from stable hyperthyroidism by a 13 V-J signature model, with 87.88% sensitivity and roughly 84% specificity obtained in cross-validation and 80%/75% obtained in testing. Sample size was not statistically predetermined, and investigators were not blinded to group allocation.

TCR beta CDR3 regions were amplified from RNA transcripts. The TCR CDR3 was subjected to a first round of RT-PCR using the HTBI primer set and the Qiagen OneStep RT-PCR kit. A second multiplex PCR round built the libraries, followed by size selection and purification. Libraries were sequenced paired-end with 100 bp reads on an Illumina HiSeq2000. On the study's bioinformatics: SOAPnuke was used to process the raw data, with reads discarded if the reads contained adapters or uncalled bases, had a mean Phred below 15, or lacked an exact constant-primer or identifier match. COPE v1.2.5 was used to merge the high-quality paired reads, and each unique nucleotide sequence was defined as a clonotype. MiTCR v1.1 was used to align the clonotypes against IMGT TRBV, TRBD and TRBJ reference segments. The analysis was restricted to V-J combinations with a frequency above 0.0001, which together covered 99.2% of the repertoires. A TCS score was defined as the ratio of F50 (clonal expansion) to E x V (chaos), with BLOSUM62-based TCRdist applied between CDR3 peptides within each V-J. Welch's t-statistics and random forest reduced around 520 V-J features to fewer than 15, which were used in a naive Bayes classifier (R e1071). TCRdb reprocessed the public reads (quality trimming at Q25 with fastp, clone calling with MiXCR) and kept in-frame beta chains. For every CDR3 protein sequence, its rows merge into one entry that carries the most common genes and DNA. TCRdb's processing, not the authors' own work, is the source of the V and J calls. The sample contains hundreds of thousands of distinct CDR3 sequences, approximately 14% of them found a single time. The top ten constitute about an eighth of the sample.

Regarding this clonotype: The antigen this receptor binds is unknown. No clone much larger than this one lies a single base away; base qualities are absent.

Ophthalmopathy patients had moderately to severely active disease, Clinical Activity Score of at least 3, NOSPECS grade of at least 4, and duration under 3 months. Exclusion was applied to patients with uncontrolled infections, other autoimmune diseases, pregnancy or lactation. Diagnoses were established on the basis of clinical symptoms, serum thyroxine and TRAb, thyroid ultrasound, and orbital computed tomography. PBMCs were separated from about 10 ml of fresh peripheral blood using Ficoll-Paque density gradient centrifugation. Total RNA was extracted using Trizol reagent, and RNA quality was assessed on an Agilent 2100 Bioanalyzer. The specimen sequenced was blood. This TCR was sampled from a woman between 50 and 59 years old with Graves' ophthalmopathy.

CDR3 protein: CASSLIRDSNYGYTF. The nucleotide sequence reads as follows: TGTGCCAGCAGTTTAATACGGGACAGTAACTATGGCTACACCTTC. In this chain, TRBV12-3 or TRBV12-4 is recombined with TRBJ1-2; a stretch of 7 junction bases matches TRBD1. The CDR3 runs 15 amino acids, cysteine and phenylalanine included. Just the 45-base CDR3 DNA is kept, in frame starting at base 1. Compared with germline, V lacks 2 bases and J lacks 1 base; bases without a gene match: 4.